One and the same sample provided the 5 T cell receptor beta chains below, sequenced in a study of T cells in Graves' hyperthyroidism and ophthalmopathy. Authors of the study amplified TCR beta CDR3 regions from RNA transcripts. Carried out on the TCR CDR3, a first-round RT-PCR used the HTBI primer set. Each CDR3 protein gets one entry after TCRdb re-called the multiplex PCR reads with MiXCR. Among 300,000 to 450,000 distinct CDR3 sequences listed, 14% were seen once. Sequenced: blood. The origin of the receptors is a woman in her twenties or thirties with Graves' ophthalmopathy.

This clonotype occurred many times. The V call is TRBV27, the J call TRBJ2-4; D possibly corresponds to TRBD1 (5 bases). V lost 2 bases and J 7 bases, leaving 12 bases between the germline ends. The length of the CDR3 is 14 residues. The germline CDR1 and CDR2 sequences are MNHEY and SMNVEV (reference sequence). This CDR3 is CASSLSQGGNIQYF. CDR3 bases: TGTGCCAGCAGTTTAAGTCAGGGTGGGAACATTCAGTACTTC.

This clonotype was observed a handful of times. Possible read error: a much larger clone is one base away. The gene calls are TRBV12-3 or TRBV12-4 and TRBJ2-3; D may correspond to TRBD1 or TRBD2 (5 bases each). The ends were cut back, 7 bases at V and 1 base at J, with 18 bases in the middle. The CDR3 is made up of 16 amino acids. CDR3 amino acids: CASTPTGGFGTDTQYF. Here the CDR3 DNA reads TGTGCCAGCACTCCGACTGGGGGTTTTGGCACAGATACGCAGTATTTT.

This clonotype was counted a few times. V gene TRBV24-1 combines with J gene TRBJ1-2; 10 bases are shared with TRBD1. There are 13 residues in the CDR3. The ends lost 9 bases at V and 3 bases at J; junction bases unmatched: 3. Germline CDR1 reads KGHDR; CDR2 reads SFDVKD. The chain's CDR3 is CATGTGVHYGYTF. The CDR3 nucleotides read TGTGCCACCGGGACAGGGGTCCACTATGGCTACACCTTC.

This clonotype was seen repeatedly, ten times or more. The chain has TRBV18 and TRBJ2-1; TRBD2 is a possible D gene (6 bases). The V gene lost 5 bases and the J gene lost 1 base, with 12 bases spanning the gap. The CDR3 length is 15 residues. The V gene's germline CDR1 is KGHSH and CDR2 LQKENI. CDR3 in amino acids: CASSASARSYNEQFF. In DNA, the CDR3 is TGTGCCAGCTCAGCTAGCGCAAGGTCCTACAATGAGCAGTTCTTC.

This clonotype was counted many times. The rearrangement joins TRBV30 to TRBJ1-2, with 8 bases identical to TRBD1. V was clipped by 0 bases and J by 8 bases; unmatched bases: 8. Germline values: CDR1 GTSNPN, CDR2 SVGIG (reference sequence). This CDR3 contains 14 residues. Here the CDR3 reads CAWSVVDRGGGYTF. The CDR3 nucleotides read TGTGCCTGGAGTGTGGTCGACAGGGGAGGAGGCTACACCTTC.